The rows below give T cell receptor beta chains drawn from one sample of a study of neurological immune-mediated disorders. TCRdb passed the 5' RACE reads through MiXCR, listing each CDR3 protein once. The data contain approximately 40,000 distinct CDR3 sequences, around 4.8% of them singletons. The sequencing input was CD4+ T cells from blood. The receptors shown here come from a man aged 18-30 years in good health. Each CDR3 is given with its conserved first and last residue. Each record gives: D gene, V gene, J gene, clone size, CDR3 DNA, CDR3 protein. A D gene is named only where the DNA matches it firmly. Expanded clones are given a class, and other clones once, few, many or no size at all.

>NA|TRBV2|TRBJ2-1|many
TGTGCCAGCGAGCCAACTTATAACCCTTACTCCTACAATGAGCAGTTCTTC
CASEPTYNPYSYNEQFF
>NA|TRBV6-5|TRBJ1-1|many
TGTGCCAGCAGCAGGTCGAGGGCCACTGAAGCTTTCTTT
CASSRSRATEAFF
>NA|TRBV5-5|TRBJ1-6|many
TGTGCCAGCAGCTTAACCCCGGGCAGCAGGGACTCACCCCTCCACTTT
CASSLTPGSRDSPLHF
>TRBD1|TRBV20-1|TRBJ1-2|many
TGCAGTGCTAGAGATGACAGGGGTGGCTACACCTTC
CSARDDRGGYTF
>NA|TRBV7-2|TRBJ1-6|many
TGTGCCAGCAGCTTAGTGGGCAGGCAGTCGTCTTCACCCCTCCACTTT
CASSLVGRQSSSPLHF
>NA|TRBV12-3/TRBV12-4|TRBJ2-7|many
TGTGCCAGCAGTTTGTGGGGGAACTCCCTTGGGAACGAGCAGTACTTC
CASSLWGNSLGNEQYF
>TRBD1|TRBV11-2|TRBJ2-4|many
TGTGCCAGCAGCCCCCAATTGGACAGGGGGGACCTCATTCAGTACTTC
CASSPQLDRGDLIQYF
>TRBD1|TRBV7-2|TRBJ1-1|many
TGTGCCAGCAGCGCCCGACAGGGCGCGAACACTGAAGCTTTCTTT
CASSARQGANTEAFF
>TRBD1|TRBV6-5|TRBJ1-2|many
TGTGCCAGCAGTTACGGGGGACAGGGGAACTATGGCTACACCTTC
CASSYGGQGNYGYTF
>TRBD2|TRBV5-1|TRBJ2-7|many
TGCGCCAGCAGCTGGGGGGGGGAGGCCTACGAGCAGTACTTC
CASSWGGEAYEQYF
>NA|TRBV5-1|TRBJ1-4|many
TGCGCCAGCAGCTTGGAGGGATTTCTCGACGAAAAACTGTTTTTT
CASSLEGFLDEKLFF
>NA|TRBV5-1|TRBJ1-2|many
TGCGCCAGCAGCTTGGTTGTGGGTAACTATGGCTACACCTTC
CASSLVVGNYGYTF
>NA|TRBV29-1|TRBJ2-5|many
TGCAGCGCCGAAAGGGGGGTCTGGGAGACCCAGTACTTC
CSAERGVWETQYF
>NA|TRBV20-1|TRBJ2-2|many
TGCAGTGCTAGAGATCAGGGCTCCGGGGAGCTGTTTTTT
CSARDQGSGELFF
>NA|TRBV11-3|TRBJ2-1|few
TGTGCCAGCAGCTTAGCGGGAGAGAAGGAGCAGTTCTTC
CASSLAGEKEQFF
>TRBD1|TRBV5-1|TRBJ2-5|many
TGCGCCAGCAGCTTCGGACAGGGTGAAGAGACCCAGTACTTC
CASSFGQGEETQYF
>NA|TRBV5-6|TRBJ1-2|many
TGTGCCAGCAGCTTGGGTGAAAACTATGGCTACACCTTC
CASSLGENYGYTF
>NA|TRBV28|TRBJ2-1|many
TGTGCCAGCAGTAACAGGGTAGGCCAGTTCTTC
CASSNRVGQFF
>TRBD1|TRBV9|TRBJ1-2|many
TGTGCCAGCAGCGCGATTCAGGGGGCGCGGACCTTC
CASSAIQGARTF
>NA|TRBV20-1|TRBJ2-3|many
TGCAGTGCCCTCATTTACAGCACAGATACGCAGTATTTT
CSALIYSTDTQYF
>NA|TRBV18|TRBJ2-7|many
TGTGCCAGCTCACCACCTAATACCCGCCGCACCTACGAGCAGTACTTC
CASSPPNTRRTYEQYF
>TRBD2|TRBV9|TRBJ2-3|many
TGTGCCAGCAGCGGTGGACTAGCCTCGAATACGCAGTATTTT
CASSGGLASNTQYF
>TRBD1|TRBV18|TRBJ2-1|many
TGTGCCAGCTCATCACTAACAGGGGGCAATGAGCAGTTCTTC
CASSSLTGGNEQFF
>NA|TRBV5-4|TRBJ1-5|NA
TGTGCCAGCAGCTTGGACGGCGGGCAGCCCCAGCATTTT
CASSLDGGQPQHF
>NA|TRBV5-6|TRBJ1-4|many
TGTGCCAGCAGCTACGCGGCGCCTGAAAAACTGTTTTTT
CASSYAAPEKLFF
>NA|TRBV5-1|TRBJ1-2|many
TGCGCCAGCAGCCGAAGCGATTATGGCTACACCTTC
CASSRSDYGYTF
>NA|TRBV6-2/TRBV6-3|TRBJ1-2|many
TGTGCCAGCAGGCGGACATCCCGCGCCTATGGCTACACCTTC
CASRRTSRAYGYTF
>NA|TRBV5-1|TRBJ1-1|many
TGCGCCAGCAGCGGAACAGGGTCCGCGGCCACTGAAGCTTTCTTT
CASSGTGSAATEAFF
>TRBD1|TRBV20-1|TRBJ2-1|many
TGCAGTGCTAGCCGGGACAGGGACAATGAGCAGTTCTTC
CSASRDRDNEQFF